The rows below give T cell receptor beta chains drawn from one sample of a study of regulatory T cells in long-lasting Graves disease. One entry per CDR3 protein results from TCRdb running MiXCR on the multiplex PCR reads. The table records around 500,000 distinct CDR3 sequences, approximately 12% of them present only once. The same data also went into a second study, on T cells in Graves' hyperthyroidism and ophthalmopathy.

This material consisted of peripheral blood mononuclear cells (PBMCs), taken at new diagnosis, from a patient treated with antithyroid drugs. These receptors were collected from a woman aged 25 to 45 with Graves disease. CDR3s include the opening cysteine and the closing phenylalanine or tryptophan. The D gene is left open where the match is weak. Some rows have no size entry. The others give once, few or many, or a class for an expanded clone.

TRBV9,many,TRBJ2-3,NA,CASSVGGTPLSTDTQYF,TGTGCCAGCAGCGTAGGGGGGACTCCCCTAAGCACAGATACGCAGTATTTT
TRBV7-9,few,TRBJ2-4,NA,CASSLSGGAKNIQYF,TGTGCCAGCAGCCTCTCCGGGGGAGCCAAAAACATTCAGTACTTC
TRBV20-1,many,TRBJ2-7,NA,CSARDSCVF,TGCAGTGCTCGGGACTCCTGTGTTTTC
TRBV9,many,TRBJ2-1,NA,CASSVGITSNEQFF,TGTGCCAGCAGCGTGGGAATCACCAGCAATGAGCAGTTCTTC
TRBV27,many,TRBJ2-5,NA,CASSLSGKRETQYF,TGTGCCAGCAGTTTATCGGGGAAGCGGGAGACCCAGTACTTC
TRBV7-2,NA,TRBJ1-2,NA,CASSSGVDYGHTF,TGTGCCAGCAGCTCCGGGGTGGACTATGGCCACACCTTC
TRBV19,few,TRBJ2-5,NA,CASRTGETQYF,TGTGCCAGTAGGACGGGAGAGACCCAGTACTTC
TRBV6-2/TRBV6-3,many,TRBJ2-7,TRBD2,CASRRGLAGGPSSFEQYF,TGTGCCAGCCGAAGAGGGTTAGCGGGAGGGCCCTCCTCCTTTGAGCAGTACTTC
TRBV11-2,many,TRBJ2-1,TRBD2,CASSPGLAGVNYNEQFF,TGTGCCAGCAGCCCGGGACTAGCGGGAGTTAACTACAATGAGCAGTTCTTC
TRBV19,many,TRBJ2-3,TRBD2,CASSPGTSSVDTQYF,TGTGCCAGTAGCCCCGGGACTAGTAGCGTGGATACGCAGTATTTT
TRBV5-1,NA,TRBJ2-1,TRBD2,CASSRGGSELNEQFF,TGCGCCAGCAGCAGAGGCGGGAGTGAACTCAATGAGCAGTTCTTC
TRBV15,many,TRBJ1-6,NA,CATSREANSPLHF,TGTGCCACCAGCAGAGAGGCCAATTCACCCCTCCACTTT
TRBV6-2/TRBV6-3,NA,TRBJ1-2,NA,CASKSSATVEGYTF,TGTGCCAGCAAATCGAGCGCGACAGTCGAGGGCTACACCTTC
TRBV6-1,many,TRBJ1-1,NA,CASSPNVPTGSEAFF,TGTGCCAGCAGTCCAAATGTCCCGACGGGATCTGAAGCTTTCTTT
TRBV28,few,TRBJ2-7,NA,CASSNSFSFKVVGARSSYEQYF,TGTGCCAGCAGTAACTCTTTCTCTTTCAAGGTGGTGGGGGCAAGGAGCTCCTACGAGCAGTACTTC
TRBV27,many,TRBJ2-1,TRBD2,CASSTGTRDFF,TGTGCCAGCAGCACCGGGACTAGGGACTTCTTC
TRBV19,many,TRBJ1-4,TRBD1,CASSIRQGVAREKLFF,TGTGCCAGTAGTATAAGACAGGGGGTTGCTCGAGAAAAACTGTTTTTT
TRBV20-1,many,TRBJ1-1,TRBD1,CSARDWDRGGTEAFF,TGCAGTGCTAGAGATTGGGACAGGGGAGGAACTGAAGCTTTCTTT
TRBV20-1,many,TRBJ2-7,NA,CSARETGAITHF,TGCAGTGCTAGAGAAACCGGGGCTATAACCCACTTC
TRBV6-1,many,TRBJ1-3,NA,CASSEQRSGNTIYF,TGTGCCAGCAGTGAACAGCGCTCTGGAAACACCATATATTTT
TRBV10-2,few,TRBJ2-5,TRBD2,CASRVLAGAETQYF,TGCGCCAGCAGGGTTCTAGCGGGGGCAGAGACCCAGTACTTC
TRBV5-1,many,TRBJ1-1,TRBD1,CASSVDRHAFF,TGCGCCAGCAGCGTGGACAGGCACGCTTTCTTT
TRBV2,many,TRBJ2-1,NA,CASELRNEQFF,TGTGCCAGCGAACTTAGAAATGAGCAGTTCTTC
TRBV2,many,TRBJ2-7,TRBD2,CASSSRHSRLAGEQYF,TGTGCCAGCAGCTCTAGACACAGCCGACTAGCAGGCGAGCAGTACTTC
TRBV3-1,many,TRBJ1-5,NA,CASSLRSNQPQHF,TGTGCCAGCAGCTTGCGAAGCAATCAGCCCCAGCATTTT
TRBV7-2,few,TRBJ2-3,TRBD2,CASSLFGREDTQYF,TGTGCCAGCAGCTTGTTCGGGAGGGAAGATACGCAGTATTTT
TRBV5-8,many,TRBJ2-7,TRBD2,CASTDGLADPYEQYF,TGTGCCAGCACCGATGGACTAGCGGACCCCTACGAGCAGTACTTC
TRBV28,few,TRBJ2-2,NA,CASQFHGKAHTGELFF,TGTGCCAGTCAGTTTCACGGGAAGGCGCACACCGGGGAGCTGTTTTTT
TRBV9,few,TRBJ2-5,NA,CASSVEAQPQETQYF,TGTGCCAGCAGCGTAGAGGCCCAGCCACAAGAGACCCAGTACTTC
TRBV6-2/TRBV6-3,NA,TRBJ1-5,NA,CASRLTGNQPQHF,TGTGCCAGCAGGCTGACAGGTAATCAGCCCCAGCATTTT
TRBV12-3/TRBV12-4,many,TRBJ1-1,NA,CASSQGGRDTEAFF,TGTGCCAGCAGTCAAGGGGGGAGGGACACTGAAGCTTTCTTT
TRBV12-3/TRBV12-4,few,TRBJ1-4,NA,CASSVRGGREKLFF,TGTGCCAGCAGTGTCCGGGGGGGGCGGGAAAAACTGTTTTTT
TRBV7-2,many,TRBJ1-1,TRBD1,CASSLQGANTEAFF,TGTGCCAGCAGCCTACAGGGGGCCAACACTGAAGCTTTCTTT
TRBV27,many,TRBJ1-1,NA,CASSLSTGNTEAFF,TGTGCCAGCAGCCTATCGACGGGGAACACTGAAGCTTTCTTT
TRBV19,NA,TRBJ1-5,NA,CASSSPLGQLSNQPQHF,TGTGCCAGTAGTTCTCCCCTAGGGCAACTCAGCAATCAGCCCCAGCATTTT
TRBV28,NA,TRBJ1-5,TRBD1,CASSSGQGYNQPQHF,TGTGCCAGCAGTTCCGGACAGGGATACAATCAGCCCCAGCATTTT
TRBV6-1,NA,TRBJ1-1,NA,CASSLIPGDTEAFF,TGTGCCAGCAGCCTAATCCCAGGGGACACTGAAGCTTTCTTT
TRBV25-1,many,TRBJ1-1,NA,CASSGGSGASRVSTEAFF,TGTGCCAGCAGTGGAGGTTCGGGGGCGAGCCGAGTAAGCACTGAAGCTTTCTTT
TRBV18,few,TRBJ2-1,NA,CASSPLGGRDNEQFF,TGTGCCAGCTCACCCCTAGGGGGTAGGGACAATGAGCAGTTCTTC
TRBV5-1,many,TRBJ1-1,NA,CASSPGPPEHVAFF,TGCGCCAGCAGCCCGGGGCCCCCAGAGCATGTAGCTTTCTTT
TRBV6-5,many,TRBJ2-7,NA,CASSLRASFHEQYF,TGTGCCAGCAGTTTAAGGGCTAGCTTTCACGAGCAGTACTTC
TRBV27,many,TRBJ1-2,TRBD1,CASRTTGGTYGYTF,TGTGCCAGCCGCACCACAGGGGGAACCTATGGCTACACCTTC
TRBV10-3,many,TRBJ2-6,NA,CAISEGTRGPGANVLTF,TGTGCCATCAGTGAGGGGACCCGGGGGCCTGGGGCCAACGTCCTGACTTTC
TRBV10-2,many,TRBJ2-3,TRBD2,CASGAGLAGTDTQYF,TGCGCCAGCGGGGCAGGGCTAGCGGGCACAGATACGCAGTATTTT
TRBV6-1,many,TRBJ1-1,TRBD1,CASRKQGAENTEAFF,TGTGCCAGCAGGAAACAGGGGGCTGAGAACACTGAAGCTTTCTTT
TRBV7-9,many,TRBJ2-3,TRBD2,CASSFLASGVGDTQYF,TGTGCCAGCAGCTTTCTAGCTAGCGGTGTAGGGGATACGCAGTATTTT
TRBV19,many,TRBJ1-4,NA,CASSKRSGDEKLFF,TGTGCCAGTAGTAAGCGATCGGGGGATGAAAAACTGTTTTTT
TRBV20-1,NA,TRBJ2-7,TRBD2,CSAKTGLAGVYEQYF,TGCAGTGCCAAAACCGGACTAGCGGGAGTCTACGAGCAGTACTTC
TRBV19,many,TRBJ1-2,TRBD1,CASSISDRGTYGYTF,TGTGCCAGTAGTATCTCGGACAGGGGGACCTATGGCTACACCTTC
TRBV4-3,few,TRBJ2-1,NA,CASSQDFGLAGRNEQFF,TGCGCCAGCAGCCAAGATTTCGGGCTAGCCGGTCGAAATGAGCAGTTCTTC
TRBV18,many,TRBJ2-3,TRBD2,CASSPASGSTDTQYF,TGTGCCAGCTCACCCGCTAGCGGGAGCACAGATACGCAGTATTTT
TRBV20-1,many,TRBJ1-5,NA,CSASRGLWGAGNQPQHF,TGCAGTGCTAGTAGGGGTCTCTGGGGGGCCGGCAATCAGCCCCAGCATTTT
TRBV10-3,few,TRBJ2-7,NA,CAISESILRYEQYF,TGTGCCATCAGTGAGTCGATTTTAAGATACGAGCAGTACTTC
TRBV19,many,TRBJ1-2,TRBD1,CASSIWTGRANYGYTF,TGTGCCAGTAGTATATGGACAGGACGAGCTAACTATGGCTACACCTTC
TRBV5-1,many,TRBJ1-1,NA,CASRPEEGAEAFF,TGCGCCAGCAGGCCTGAGGAAGGGGCTGAAGCTTTCTTT